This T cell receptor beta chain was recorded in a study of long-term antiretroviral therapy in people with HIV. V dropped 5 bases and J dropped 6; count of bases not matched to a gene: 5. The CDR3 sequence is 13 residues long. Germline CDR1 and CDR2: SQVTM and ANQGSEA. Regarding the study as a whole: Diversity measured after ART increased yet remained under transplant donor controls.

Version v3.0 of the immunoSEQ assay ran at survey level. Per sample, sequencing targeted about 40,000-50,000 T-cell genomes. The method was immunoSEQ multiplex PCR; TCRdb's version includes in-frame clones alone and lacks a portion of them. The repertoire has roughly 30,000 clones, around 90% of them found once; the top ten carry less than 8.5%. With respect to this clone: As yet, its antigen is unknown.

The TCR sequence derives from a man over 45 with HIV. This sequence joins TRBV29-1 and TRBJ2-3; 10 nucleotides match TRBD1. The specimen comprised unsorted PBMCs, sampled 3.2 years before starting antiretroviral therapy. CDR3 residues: CSVTGQGPDTQYF. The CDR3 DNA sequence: TGCAGCGTTACGGGACAGGGGCCCGATACGCAGTATTTT.